What follows are 32 T cell receptor beta chains derived from one specimen sequenced in a study of cytotoxic CD8 clonotypes in ibrutinib-treated CLL. The assay was immunoSEQ multiplex PCR, and TCRdb's table has in-frame clones only and misses some. The sample holds tens of thousands of clones, about two thirds seen once. The sequenced sample was PBMCs, obtained after 12 months of ibrutinib treatment. These receptors came from a human donor with chronic lymphocytic leukemia.

The V gene is TRBV5-5, the J gene TRBJ1-2, with D hard to call. From germline, CDR1 is SGHKS and CDR2 YYEKEE (reference sequence). Trimming removed 3 bases at V and 9 bases at J, with 15 bases between. The CDR3 sequence is 13 residues long. The chain's CDR3 is CASSSSGPFSYTF. DNA for the CDR3: TGTGCCAGCAGCTCGTCCGGGCCATTTAGCTACACCTTC.

This clone was seen more than once but under ten times. The chain uses TRBV13 and TRBJ2-1; tentative D call: TRBD1 (5 bases). V lost 0 bases and J lost 14, with 11 bases in between. CDR1 PRHDT and CDR2 FYEKMQ come from the germline V gene (reference sequence). The CDR3 runs to 12 residues. CDR3 sequence reads: CASSLGGLVEFF. The CDR3 coding sequence is TGTGCCAGCAGCTTAGGGGGGCTCGTGGAGTTCTTC.

The CDR3 DNA reads TGCGCCAGCAGCCAAGGGACAAACACTGAAGCTTTCTTT. It specifies CASSQGTNTEAFF. V gene TRBV4-1 combines with J gene TRBJ1-1; D possibly corresponds to TRBD1 (5 bases). Germline loops: CDR1 MGHRA, CDR2 YSYEKL. The CDR3 contains 13 residues. The V end was cut by 1 base, the J end by 2 bases, with 5 bases between.

The rearrangement links TRBV27 to TRBJ2-5, with no clear D. Germline CDR1 MNHEY, CDR2 SMNVEV (reference sequence). V gave up 7 bases and J gave up 1 base, with 10 bases separating them. The CDR3 runs 13 residues. Here the CDR3 reads CASKTSVQETQYF. The CDR3, as DNA: TGTGCCAGCAAGACGTCAGTCCAAGAGACCCAGTACTTC.

V and J are TRBV25-1 and TRBJ2-5; possibly TRBD2 for D (7 bases). Germline assignment: CDR1 MGHDK and CDR2 SYGVNS. Between the trimmed V and J ends, which lost 2 bases and 7 bases, there was a span of 20 bases. This CDR3 spans 16 amino acids. CDR3 in amino acids: CASSEPATGGGGTQYF. The CDR3, as DNA: TGTGCCAGCAGTGAACCCGCTACGGGGGGCGGGGGGACCCAGTACTTC.

V is TRBV9 and J is TRBJ2-7; D call uncertain. Between the trimmed V and J ends, which lost 4 bases and 6 bases, there was a span of 14 bases. The germline V gene has CDR1 SGDLS and CDR2 YYNGEE. The CDR3 sequence is 13 residues long. DNA for the CDR3: TGTGCCAGCAGCCCAGAAGCAGGCGTCGAGCAGTACTTC. It encodes CASSPEAGVEQYF.

The chain links TRBV7-2 to TRBJ2-7; 8 nucleotides align to TRBD2. CDR3 size: 15 residues. Germline CDR1 SGHTA, CDR2 FQGNSA. The trim removed 4 bases at V and 2 bases at J, leaving 7 bases unmatched. CDR3 bases: TGTGCCAGCAGCTCCGTCCGCGGGGGGACCTACGAGCAGTACTTC. It specifies CASSSVRGGTYEQYF.

This clone was found once. The J gene is TRBJ1-1, the V gene TRBV6-5, with D maybe TRBD1 (5 bases). This CDR3 comprises 13 residues. With 2 bases removed from V and 5 bases from J, the gap between germline ends came to 9 bases. The germline CDR1 and CDR2 sequences are MNHEY and SVGAGI. For the CDR3, the DNA is TGTGCCAGCAGTTACCCTGGGACTACTGAAGCTTTCTTT. Amino acid sequence: CASSYPGTTEAFF.

This clone occurred once. The chain joins TRBV5-1 to TRBJ2-1; TRBD1 matches at 10 bases. CDR1 SGHRS and CDR2 YFSETQ come from the germline V gene. The CDR3 is 16 amino acids. J was trimmed by 3 bases and V by 2 bases; bases with no gene match: 5. CDR3 in amino acids: CASSLGQGVIYNEQFF. CDR3 coding DNA: TGCGCCAGCAGCTTAGGACAGGGGGTTATCTACAATGAGCAGTTCTTC.

The genes are TRBV9 and TRBJ1-2; possibly TRBD1 for D (5 bases). CDR3 size: 15 residues. V was cut by 1 base and J by 3 bases, with 13 bases left in between. From germline, CDR1 is SGDLS and CDR2 YYNGEE. CDR3 sequence: CASSVLPGGDYGYTF. The CDR3 DNA is TGTGCCAGCAGCGTACTTCCGGGGGGAGACTATGGCTACACCTTC.

The chain joins TRBV15 to TRBJ2-2; 7 bases align to TRBD1. This CDR3 is built from 15 residues. The V segment lost 2 bases and the J segment 1 base; nucleotides outside the gene matches: 1. Germline V lookup: CDR1 LNHNV, CDR2 YYDKDF (reference sequence). In nucleotides, the CDR3 is TGTGCCACCAGCAGACAGGGGGAGAACACCGGGGAGCTGTTTTTT. Translating it yields CATSRQGENTGELFF.

This clone was seen once. The chain recombines TRBV5-6 with TRBJ2-3; 13 positions agree with TRBD2. Germline values: CDR1 SGHDT, CDR2 YYEEEE. There are 17 residues in the CDR3. Unmatched junction bases numbered 6, after V lost 0 bases and J lost 5 bases. This chain's CDR3 is CASSLAGTSGAEDTQYF. For the CDR3, the DNA is TGTGCCAGCAGCTTGGCGGGGACTAGCGGGGCGGAAGATACGCAGTATTTT. Full variable domain (missing parts from reference TRBV5-6 and TRBJ2-3): DAGVTQSPTHLIKTRGQQVTLRCSPKSGHDTVSWYQQALGQGPQFIFQYYEEEERQRGNFPDRFSGHQFPNYSSELNVNALLLGDSALYLCASSLAGTSGAEDTQYFGPGTRLTVL.

The rearrangement joins TRBV9 to TRBJ2-1; maybe TRBD2 (6 bases). The CDR3 is made up of 16 amino acids. The V gene lost 0 bases and the J gene lost 7 bases, with 17 bases spanning the gap. In germline, CDR1 is SGDLS, CDR2 YYNGEE. As DNA, the CDR3 is TGTGCCAGCAGCGTAGGGGGGAGAGGACTATTGAATGAGCAGTTCTTC. It specifies CASSVGGRGLLNEQFF.

In its sample, this clone was seen once. The chain is built from TRBV6-5 and TRBJ1-1; no clear D gene. This CDR3 spans 13 amino acids. Deletions cut 5 bases from V and 8 bases from J, with 15 bases between. Per the germline V gene, CDR1 is MNHEY and CDR2 is SVGAGI. The CDR3 loop reads CASSDDSGTEAFF. As DNA, the CDR3 is TGTGCCAGCAGTGACGACTCAGGTACCGAAGCTTTCTTT.

The chain recombines TRBV30 with TRBJ1-2; the D gene is possibly TRBD1 (5 bases). Germline CDR1 reads GTSNPN; CDR2 reads SVGIG (reference sequence). The CDR3 totals 12 residues. V was pared by 4 bases and J by 7 bases, with 13 bases between. The CDR3 DNA reads TGTGCCTGGACGGGGGGGACGGGTGGCTACACCTTC. Its protein is CAWTGGTGGYTF.

This sequence joins TRBV28 and TRBJ1-6; 7 nucleotides line up with TRBD1. This CDR3 region has 15 residues. Germline V lookup: CDR1 MDHEN, CDR2 SYDVKM. Trimming removed 4 bases from V and 7 bases from J; junction bases left unmatched: 7. CDR3 bases: TGTGCCAGCAGTTCCCCGACAGGGTCAAATTCACCCCTCCACTTT. Its translation is CASSSPTGSNSPLHF.

This clone was seen a single time. The rearrangement joins TRBV19 to TRBJ1-5; TRBD1 might be the D (6 bases). The CDR3 loop spans 16 amino acids. The V gene's germline CDR1 is LNHDA and CDR2 SQIVND (reference sequence). V lost 10 bases and J lost 0, with 19 bases in between. CDR3 DNA sequence: TGTGCCACCGCGGGCGGGGGGCCGTATAGCAATCAGCCCCAGCATTTT. It codes for CATAGGGPYSNQPQHF.

The V gene is TRBV6-6, the J gene TRBJ1-2, with 8 nucleotides matching TRBD1. V was clipped by 1 base and J by 6 bases; unmatched bases: 7. The CDR3 loop spans 15 amino acids. Germline V gene lookup returns CDR1 MNHNY and CDR2 SVGAGI (reference sequence). CDR3 region: CASSYFDRGWDGYTF. The CDR3 DNA is TGTGCCAGCAGTTACTTTGACAGGGGATGGGATGGCTACACCTTC.

The chain is built from TRBV5-1 and TRBJ2-1; 7 bases match TRBD2. From germline, CDR1 is SGHRS and CDR2 YFSETQ. CDR3 length: 16 amino acids. V was clipped by 0 bases and J by 0 bases; unmatched bases: 3. CDR3 sequence: CASSLGRESSYNEQFF. The CDR3 DNA is TGCGCCAGCAGCTTGGGGCGGGAGAGCTCCTACAATGAGCAGTTCTTC.

This chain uses TRBV6-5 with TRBJ2-3, with 8 positions matching TRBD2. The V gene's germline CDR1 is MNHEY and CDR2 SVGAGI. This CDR3 contains 14 residues. The V segment lost 6 bases and the J segment 0 bases; nucleotides outside the gene matches: 2. CDR3 amino acids: CASRRGDSTDTQYF. The CDR3 region has the DNA TGTGCCAGCAGGCGGGGGGATAGCACAGATACGCAGTATTTT.

The rearrangement joins TRBV2 to TRBJ1-6; possibly TRBD1 for D (5 bases). The length of the CDR3 is 16 residues. Trimming left V 6 bases short and J 8 bases short, with 20 bases between. Germline values: CDR1 SNHLY, CDR2 FYNNEI. CDR3 residues: CASSLGMGRGHSPLHF. In DNA, the CDR3 is TGTGCCAGCAGCCTTGGAATGGGACGTGGGCATTCACCCCTCCACTTT.

The rearrangement uses TRBV6-1 and TRBJ2-2, with 8 bases aligning to TRBD2. V shed 10 bases, J shed 0 bases, and the junction held 7 bases outside the gene matches. Germline CDR1 MNHNS, CDR2 SASEGT. The CDR3 sequence is 15 residues long. This chain's CDR3 is CAIISGGANTGELFF. CDR3 nucleotide sequence: TGTGCCATCATAAGCGGGGGTGCGAACACCGGGGAGCTGTTTTTT.

The gene calls are TRBV4-3 and TRBJ1-1; the D is unclear. CDR1 is LGHNA, CDR2 YSLEER, per germline. The CDR3 runs to 14 residues. V was shortened by 1 base and J by 1 base, with 7 bases between the two germline ends. In nucleotides, the CDR3 is TGCGCCAGCAGCCAAGTCCCCCAGAACACTGAAGCTTTCTTT. Its protein is CASSQVPQNTEAFF.

The gene calls are TRBV6-6 and TRBJ2-1, with 7 bases lining up with TRBD2. The ends lost 2 bases at V and 7 bases at J; junction bases unmatched: 8. Per the germline V gene, CDR1 is MNHNY and CDR2 is SVGAGI (reference sequence). This CDR3 is 15 amino acids long. The CDR3: CASSYVGTGGNEQFF. The CDR3 bases are TGTGCCAGCAGTTACGTCGGGACCGGGGGGAATGAGCAGTTCTTC.

This rearrangement joins TRBV11-2 to TRBJ1-3, with D tentatively TRBD1 (5 bases). The germline gives CDR1 SGHAT, CDR2 FQNNGV. The germline V and J ends were trimmed by 5 bases and 0 bases, with 20 bases remaining between them. The CDR3 spans 18 residues. The CDR3 nucleotides read TGTGCCAGCAGCGGGGGAGTAAAGTGGACATACTCTGGAAACACCATATATTTT. This sequence encodes CASSGGVKWTYSGNTIYF.

This chain connects TRBV9 to TRBJ2-7, with D possibly being TRBD2 (6 bases). CDR3 size: 15 residues. Germline CDR1 is SGDLS and CDR2 is YYNGEE. With 6 bases removed from V and 3 bases from J, the gap between germline ends came to 19 bases. The CDR3, as DNA: TGTGCCAGCACCCCAGGAGGGGCAGGGTTCTACGAGCAGTACTTC. Translation gives CASTPGGAGFYEQYF.

In DNA form, the CDR3 reads TGTGCCACCGTCCCCGGGGGGGAAAACAATGAGCAGTTCTTC. Translated, it gives CATVPGGENNEQFF. V and J are TRBV6-6 and TRBJ2-1; 8 bases are shared with TRBD2. Germline-derived CDR1 and CDR2 are MNHNY and SVGAGI (reference sequence). The CDR3 is 14 residues long. With 10 bases clipped from V and 5 bases from J, the junction kept 10 bases outside the gene matches.

The chain recombines TRBV9 with TRBJ2-7, with D possibly TRBD1 on 5 matching bases. CDR3 length: 16 amino acids. The V gene's germline CDR1 is SGDLS and CDR2 YYNGEE. V was cut by 0 bases and J by 2 bases, with 15 bases left in between. CDR3 nucleotides: TGTGCCAGCAGCGTAGCACGTCTGGGGCCAGCCTACGAGCAGTACTTC. Amino acids: CASSVARLGPAYEQYF.

This chain joins TRBV6-6 and TRBJ2-5; TRBD1 is a possible D gene (6 bases). The CDR3 is 16 residues long. V lost 2 bases and J lost 4, with 17 bases in between. Germline CDR1 MNHNY, CDR2 SVGAGI (reference sequence). The CDR3 protein is CASSYLRGGIPETQYF. Written as DNA, the CDR3 is TGTGCCAGCAGTTACCTTAGAGGGGGTATCCCAGAGACCCAGTACTTC.

This sequence joins TRBV14 and TRBJ2-5; a possible D gene is TRBD1 (5 bases). The CDR3 loop spans 15 amino acids. CDR1 is SGHDN and CDR2 is FVKESK in the germline V gene. Trimming took off 4 bases at V and 5 bases at J, with 17 bases between the two ends. This CDR3 is CASSPRAGEWETQYF. Written as DNA, the CDR3 is TGTGCCAGCAGCCCCAGGGCTGGTGAATGGGAGACCCAGTACTTC. Based on the CDR3 plus reference TRBV14 and TRBJ2-5, the full variable domain is EAGVTQFPSHSVIEKGQTVTLRCDPISGHDNLYWYRRVMGKEIKFLLHFVKESKQDESGMPNNRFLAERTGGTYSTLKVQPAELEDSGVYFCASSPRAGEWETQYFGPGTRLLVL.

CDR3 nucleotide sequence: TGTGCCTGGAGTCTCGGGGGCCATTCACTCGAAAAACTGTTTTTT. The encoded protein is CAWSLGGHSLEKLFF. This chain joins TRBV30 and TRBJ1-4, with D perhaps TRBD1 (6 bases). The germline V gene encodes CDR1 GTSNPN and CDR2 SVGIG (reference sequence). This CDR3 spans 15 amino acids. V dropped 2 bases and J dropped 8 bases, with 18 bases sitting between them.

The chain carries TRBV2 and TRBJ1-1; a weak D match, TRBD1 (5 bases). CDR1 SNHLY and CDR2 FYNNEI come from the germline V gene. The CDR3 contains 11 residues. Trimming stripped 7 bases from V and 7 bases from J, with 10 bases between. The CDR3 loop reads CASTLRGEAFF. CDR3 coding DNA: TGTGCCAGCACCTTGAGGGGTGAAGCTTTCTTT.